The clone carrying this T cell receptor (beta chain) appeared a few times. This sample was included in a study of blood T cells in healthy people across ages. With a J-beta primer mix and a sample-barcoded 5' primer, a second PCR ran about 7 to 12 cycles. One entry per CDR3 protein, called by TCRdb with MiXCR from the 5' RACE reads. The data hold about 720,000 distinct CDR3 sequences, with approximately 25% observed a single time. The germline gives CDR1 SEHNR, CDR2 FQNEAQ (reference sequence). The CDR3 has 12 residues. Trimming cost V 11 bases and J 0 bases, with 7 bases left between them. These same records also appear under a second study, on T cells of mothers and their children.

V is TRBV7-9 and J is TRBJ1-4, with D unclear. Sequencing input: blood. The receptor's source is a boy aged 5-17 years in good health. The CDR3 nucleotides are TGTGCCGAGGGTGCAACTAATGAAAAACTGTTTTTT. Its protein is CAEGATNEKLFF. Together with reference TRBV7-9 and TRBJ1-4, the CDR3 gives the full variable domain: DTGVSQNPRHKITKRGQNVTFRCDPISEHNRLYWYRQTLGQGPEFLTYFQNEAQLEKSRLLSDRFSAERPKGSFSTLEIQRTEQGDSAMYLCAEGATNEKLFFGSGTQLSVL.